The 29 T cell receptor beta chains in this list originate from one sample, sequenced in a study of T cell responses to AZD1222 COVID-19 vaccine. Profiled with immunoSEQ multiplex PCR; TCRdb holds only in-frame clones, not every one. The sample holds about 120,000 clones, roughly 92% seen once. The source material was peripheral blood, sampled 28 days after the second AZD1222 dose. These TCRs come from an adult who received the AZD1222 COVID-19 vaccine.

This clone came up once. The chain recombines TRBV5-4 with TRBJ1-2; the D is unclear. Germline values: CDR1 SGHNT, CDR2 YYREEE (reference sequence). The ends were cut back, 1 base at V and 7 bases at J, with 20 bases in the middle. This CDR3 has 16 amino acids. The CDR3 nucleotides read TGTGCCAGCAGCTTGATGGGTGTACCACGGGCCCTTGGCTACACCTTC. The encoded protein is CASSLMGVPRALGYTF.

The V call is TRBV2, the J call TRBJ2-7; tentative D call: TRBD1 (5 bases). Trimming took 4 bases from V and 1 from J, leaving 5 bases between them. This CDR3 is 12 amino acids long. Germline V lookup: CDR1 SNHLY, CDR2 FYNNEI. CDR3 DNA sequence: TGTGCCAGCAGTGCAGGGTCCTACGAGCAGTACTTC. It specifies CASSAGSYEQYF. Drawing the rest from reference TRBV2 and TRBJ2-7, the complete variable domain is EPEVTQTPSHQVTQMGQEVILRCVPISNHLYFYWYRQILGQKVEFLVSFYNNEISEKSEIFDDQFSVERPDGSNFTLKIRSTKLEDSAMYFCASSAGSYEQYFGPGTRLTVT.

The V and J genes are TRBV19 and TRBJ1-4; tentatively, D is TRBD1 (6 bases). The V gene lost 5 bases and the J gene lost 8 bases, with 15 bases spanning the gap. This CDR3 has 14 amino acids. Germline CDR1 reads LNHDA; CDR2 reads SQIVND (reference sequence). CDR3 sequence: CASSDVAGEEKLFF. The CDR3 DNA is TGTGCCAGTAGTGACGTGGCAGGGGAGGAAAAACTGTTTTTT.

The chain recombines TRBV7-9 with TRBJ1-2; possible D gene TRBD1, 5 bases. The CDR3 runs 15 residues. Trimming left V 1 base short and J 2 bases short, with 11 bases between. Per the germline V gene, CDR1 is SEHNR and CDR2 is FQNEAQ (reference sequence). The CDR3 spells CASSLGPGDNYGYTF. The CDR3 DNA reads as TGTGCCAGCAGCTTAGGACCCGGGGACAACTATGGCTACACCTTC.

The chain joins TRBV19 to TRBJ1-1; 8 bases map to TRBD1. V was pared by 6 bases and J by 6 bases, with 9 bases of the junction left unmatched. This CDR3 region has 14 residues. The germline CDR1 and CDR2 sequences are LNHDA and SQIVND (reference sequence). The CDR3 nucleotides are TGTGCCAGTAGAGGACAGGGAATGGTGGCTGAAGCTTTCTTT. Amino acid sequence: CASRGQGMVAEAFF.

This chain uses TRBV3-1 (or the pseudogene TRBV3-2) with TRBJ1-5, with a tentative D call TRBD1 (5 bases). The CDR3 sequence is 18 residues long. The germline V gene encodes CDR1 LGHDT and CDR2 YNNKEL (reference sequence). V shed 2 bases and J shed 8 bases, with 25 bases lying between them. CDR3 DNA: TGTGCCAGCAGCCAATCTGAACAGGCGCCATCCCTTGCGAAGCCCCAGCATTTT. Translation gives CASSQSEQAPSLAKPQHF.

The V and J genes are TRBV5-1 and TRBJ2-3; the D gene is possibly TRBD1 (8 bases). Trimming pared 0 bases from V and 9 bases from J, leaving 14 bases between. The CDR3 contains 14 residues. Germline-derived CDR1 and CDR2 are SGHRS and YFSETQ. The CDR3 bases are TGCGCCAGCAGCTTGGAAGGACAGGGAGGGACGCAGTATTTT. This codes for CASSLEGQGGTQYF.

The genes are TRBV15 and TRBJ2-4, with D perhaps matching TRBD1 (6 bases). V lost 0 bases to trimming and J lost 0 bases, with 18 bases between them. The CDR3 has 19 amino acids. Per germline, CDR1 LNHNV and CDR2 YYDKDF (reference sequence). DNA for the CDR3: TGTGCCACCAGCAGAGAGGGCAGGGGAAATGTCATAGCCAAAAACATTCAGTACTTC. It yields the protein CATSREGRGNVIAKNIQYF.

The CDR3 DNA is TGTGCCAGCAGCAGATTCAGGGGGCGCGGAAACATTCAGTACTTC. Protein product: CASSRFRGRGNIQYF. This chain joins TRBV5-4 and TRBJ2-4; 8 bases agree with TRBD1. V lost 4 bases and J lost 6; bases outside the gene matches: 9. The germline V gene encodes CDR1 SGHNT and CDR2 YYREEE (reference sequence). CDR3 length: 15 residues.

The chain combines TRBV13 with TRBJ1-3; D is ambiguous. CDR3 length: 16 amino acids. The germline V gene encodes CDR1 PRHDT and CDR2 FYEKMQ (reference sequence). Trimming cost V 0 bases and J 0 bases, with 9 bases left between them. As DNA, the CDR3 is TGTGCCAGCAGCTTAGGGGGTACTACCTCTGGAAACACCATATATTTT. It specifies CASSLGGTTSGNTIYF.

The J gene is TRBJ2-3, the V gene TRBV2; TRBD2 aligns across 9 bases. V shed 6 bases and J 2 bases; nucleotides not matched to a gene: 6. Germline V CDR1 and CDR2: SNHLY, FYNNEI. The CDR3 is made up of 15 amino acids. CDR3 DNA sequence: TGTGCCAGCAGGGAGACTAGCGGAAACACAGATACGCAGTATTTT. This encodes CASRETSGNTDTQYF.

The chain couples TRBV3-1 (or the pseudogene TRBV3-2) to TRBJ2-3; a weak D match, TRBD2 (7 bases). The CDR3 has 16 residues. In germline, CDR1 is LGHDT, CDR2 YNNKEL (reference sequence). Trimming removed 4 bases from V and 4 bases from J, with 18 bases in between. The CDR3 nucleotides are TGTGCCAGCAGCCCCGGTCGCGGGGGCCTCTCAGATACGCAGTATTTT. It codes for CASSPGRGGLSDTQYF.

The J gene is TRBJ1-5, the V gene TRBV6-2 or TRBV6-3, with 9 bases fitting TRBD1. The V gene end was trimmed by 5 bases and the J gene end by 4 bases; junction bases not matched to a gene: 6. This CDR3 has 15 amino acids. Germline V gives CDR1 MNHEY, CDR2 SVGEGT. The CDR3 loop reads CASSHRGRGNQPQHF. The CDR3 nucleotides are TGTGCCAGCAGTCACAGGGGGCGAGGGAATCAGCCCCAGCATTTT.

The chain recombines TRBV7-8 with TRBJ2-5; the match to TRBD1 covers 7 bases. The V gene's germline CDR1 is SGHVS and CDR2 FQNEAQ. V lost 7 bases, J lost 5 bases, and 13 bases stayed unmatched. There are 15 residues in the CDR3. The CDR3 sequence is CASTLTGWSRETQYF. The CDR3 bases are TGTGCCAGCACCCTGACAGGGTGGTCGAGGGAGACCCAGTACTTC.

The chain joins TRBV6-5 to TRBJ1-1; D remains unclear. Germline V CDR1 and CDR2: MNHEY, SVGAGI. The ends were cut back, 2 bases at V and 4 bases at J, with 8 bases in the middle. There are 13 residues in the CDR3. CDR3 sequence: CASSYGESTEAFF. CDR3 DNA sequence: TGTGCCAGCAGTTACGGGGAAAGCACTGAAGCTTTCTTT.

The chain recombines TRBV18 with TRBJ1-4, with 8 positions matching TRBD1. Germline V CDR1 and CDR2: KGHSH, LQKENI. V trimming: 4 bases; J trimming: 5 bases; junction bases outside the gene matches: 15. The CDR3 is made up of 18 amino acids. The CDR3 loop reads CASSLLRQGRGKNEKLFF. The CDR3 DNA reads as TGTGCCAGCTCACTCCTCCGACAGGGGCGAGGAAAGAATGAAAAACTGTTTTTT.

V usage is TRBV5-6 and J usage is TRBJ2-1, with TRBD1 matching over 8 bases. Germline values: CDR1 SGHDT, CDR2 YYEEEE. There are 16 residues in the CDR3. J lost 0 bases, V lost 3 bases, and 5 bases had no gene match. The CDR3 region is CASSSDRVSSYNEQFF. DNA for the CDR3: TGTGCCAGCAGCTCGGACAGGGTGAGCTCCTACAATGAGCAGTTCTTC.

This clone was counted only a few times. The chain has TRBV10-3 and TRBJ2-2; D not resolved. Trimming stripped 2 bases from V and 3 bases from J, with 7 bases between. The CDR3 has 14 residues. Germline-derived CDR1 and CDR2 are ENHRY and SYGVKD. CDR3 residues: CAISEMVDTGELFF. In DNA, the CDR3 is TGTGCCATCAGTGAGATGGTCGACACCGGGGAGCTGTTTTTT.

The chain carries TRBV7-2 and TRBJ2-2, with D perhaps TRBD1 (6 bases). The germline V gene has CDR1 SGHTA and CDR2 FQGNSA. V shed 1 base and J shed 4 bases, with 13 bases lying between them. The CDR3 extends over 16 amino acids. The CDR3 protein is CASSLGFGTLTGELFF. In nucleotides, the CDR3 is TGTGCCAGCAGCTTAGGGTTCGGGACACTCACCGGGGAGCTGTTTTTT.

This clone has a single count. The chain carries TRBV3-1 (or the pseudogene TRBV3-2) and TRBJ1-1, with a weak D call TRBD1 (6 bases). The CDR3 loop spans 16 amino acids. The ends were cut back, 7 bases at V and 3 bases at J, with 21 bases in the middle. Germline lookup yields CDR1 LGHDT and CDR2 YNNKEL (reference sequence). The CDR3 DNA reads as TGTGCCAGCACCCTCGTGGGTGGGGGCGCAGACACTGAAGCTTTCTTT. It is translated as CASTLVGGGADTEAFF.

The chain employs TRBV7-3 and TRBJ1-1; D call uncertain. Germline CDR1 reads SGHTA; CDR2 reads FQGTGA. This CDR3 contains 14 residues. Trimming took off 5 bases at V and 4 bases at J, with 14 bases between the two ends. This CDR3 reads CASSPNGEGTEAFF. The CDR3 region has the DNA TGTGCCAGCAGCCCGAACGGGGAGGGCACTGAAGCTTTCTTT.

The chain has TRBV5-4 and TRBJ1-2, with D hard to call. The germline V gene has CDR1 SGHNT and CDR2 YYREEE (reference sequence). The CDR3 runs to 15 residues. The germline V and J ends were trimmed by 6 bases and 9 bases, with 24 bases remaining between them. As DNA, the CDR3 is TGTGCCAGCATGAACCCCAGTGGTGGCCTACTACGCTACACCTTC. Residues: CASMNPSGGLLRYTF.

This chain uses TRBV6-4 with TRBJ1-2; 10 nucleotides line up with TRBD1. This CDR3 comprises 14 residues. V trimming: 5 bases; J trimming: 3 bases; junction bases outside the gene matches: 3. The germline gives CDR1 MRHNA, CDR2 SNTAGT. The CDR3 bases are TGTGCCAGCAGTCCCGGGACAGGGGACTATGGCTACACCTTC. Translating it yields CASSPGTGDYGYTF.

CDR3 sequence reads: CAISDDRDNEKLFF. The CDR3 coding sequence is TGTGCCATCAGTGATGACAGGGATAATGAAAAACTGTTTTTT. This chain joins TRBV10-3 and TRBJ1-4, with 7 bases identical to TRBD1. This CDR3 is 14 amino acids long. J lost 4 bases, V lost 3 bases, and 2 bases had no gene match. The germline V gene encodes CDR1 ENHRY and CDR2 SYGVKD.

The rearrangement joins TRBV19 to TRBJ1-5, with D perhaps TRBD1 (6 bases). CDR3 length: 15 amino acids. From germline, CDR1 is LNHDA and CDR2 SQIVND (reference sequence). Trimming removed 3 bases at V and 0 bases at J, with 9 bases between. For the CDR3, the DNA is TGTGCCAGTAGTATTAAACAGGGTAGCAATCAGCCCCAGCATTTT. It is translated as CASSIKQGSNQPQHF.

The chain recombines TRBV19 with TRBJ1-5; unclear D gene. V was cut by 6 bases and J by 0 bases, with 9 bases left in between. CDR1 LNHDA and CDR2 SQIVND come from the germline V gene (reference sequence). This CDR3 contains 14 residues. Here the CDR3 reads CASRRANSNQPQHF. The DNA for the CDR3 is TGTGCCAGTAGGCGGGCTAATAGCAATCAGCCCCAGCATTTT.

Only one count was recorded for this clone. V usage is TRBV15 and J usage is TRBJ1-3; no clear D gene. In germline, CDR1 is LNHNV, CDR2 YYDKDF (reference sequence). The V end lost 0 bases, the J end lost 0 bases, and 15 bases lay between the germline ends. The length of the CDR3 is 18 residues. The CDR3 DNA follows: TGTGCCACCAGCAGAGATTGTATTTGGGATTCCTCTGGAAACACCATATATTTT. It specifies CATSRDCIWDSSGNTIYF. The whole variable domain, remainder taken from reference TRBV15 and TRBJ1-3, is DAMVIQNPRYQVTQFGKPVTLSCSQTLNHNVMYWYQQKSSQAPKLLFHYYDKDFNNEADTPDNFQSRRPNTSFCFLDIRSPGLGDTAMYLCATSRDCIWDSSGNTIYFGEGSWLTVV.

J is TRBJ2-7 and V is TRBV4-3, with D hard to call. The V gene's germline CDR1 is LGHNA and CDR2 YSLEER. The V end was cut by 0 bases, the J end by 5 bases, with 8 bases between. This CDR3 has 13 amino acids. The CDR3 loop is CASSQELRHEQYF. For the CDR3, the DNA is TGCGCCAGCAGCCAAGAATTACGCCACGAGCAGTACTTC.

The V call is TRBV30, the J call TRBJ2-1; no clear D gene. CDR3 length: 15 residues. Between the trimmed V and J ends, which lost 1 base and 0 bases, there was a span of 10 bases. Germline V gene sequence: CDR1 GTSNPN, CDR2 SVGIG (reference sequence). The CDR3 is CAWSGSRDSYNEQFF. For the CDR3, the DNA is TGTGCCTGGAGTGGCTCACGCGACTCCTACAATGAGCAGTTCTTC.